This TCR beta chain was identified in a study of blood T cell repertoires in COVID-19. Here immunoSEQ multiplex PCR was the method, and the copy in TCRdb shows in-frame clones only, minus some. The sample lists hundreds of thousands of clones; over 80% were seen once. The sample holds one count of this clone. The length of the CDR3 is 15 residues. V was shortened by 2 bases and J by 0 bases, with 8 bases between the two germline ends. CDR1 and CDR2 (germline): MNHNY, SVGAGI (reference sequence). The clonotype comes from a woman aged 30 to 39 with acute COVID-19. The sample comprised PBMCs or T cells enriched from blood (not recorded which). The rearrangement uses TRBV6-6 and TRBJ2-1, with D possibly TRBD2 on 5 matching bases. The CDR3 here is CASSYGRYSYNEQFF. CDR3 coding DNA: TGTGCCAGCAGTTACGGGAGATACTCCTACAATGAGCAGTTCTTC.